These T cell receptor beta chains were read from a single sample in a study of early T cells in non-severe SARS-CoV-2 infection. Each CDR3 protein gets one entry after TCRdb re-called the 5' RACE reads with MiXCR. Among tens of thousands of distinct CDR3 sequences listed, 15% were seen once. Specimen: whole blood. The receptors here all came from an adult who was a healthcare worker with PCR-confirmed SARS-CoV-2 infection or an uninfected control (not recorded which). The CDR3 runs from the conserved cysteine through the conserved F or W. The D gene is left open where the match is weak. Not all rows give a size; the values are once, few, many and, for expanded clones, a class.

D: .
V: TRBV11-2
J: TRBJ2-3
size: .
CDR3: CASSLSRTVSDTQYF
DNA: TGTGCCAGCAGCTTAAGCCGGACCGTTTCTGATACGCAGTATTTT

D: .
V: TRBV12-3/TRBV12-4
J: TRBJ2-1
size: .
CDR3: CASSLTRAGSYNEQFF
DNA: TGTGCCAGCAGTTTAACCCGGGCAGGCTCCTACAATGAGCAGTTCTTC

D: TRBD1
V: TRBV5-1
J: TRBJ1-1
size: .
CDR3: CASSRTGGEAFF
DNA: TGCGCCAGCAGTCGAACAGGGGGCGAAGCTTTCTTT

D: TRBD1
V: TRBV9
J: TRBJ1-1
size: .
CDR3: CASSVWTGDTEAFF
DNA: TGTGCCAGCAGCGTCTGGACAGGAGACACTGAAGCTTTCTTT

D: .
V: TRBV20-1
J: TRBJ1-2
size: few
CDR3: CSARTGRGYTF
DNA: TGCAGTGCTAGGACTGGTCGGGGCTACACCTTC

D: .
V: TRBV12-3/TRBV12-4
J: TRBJ1-1
size: few
CDR3: CASSLPGGNRYLNTEAFF
DNA: TGTGCCAGCAGTTTACCCGGGGGAAACAGATACCTGAACACTGAAGCTTTCTTT

D: TRBD2
V: TRBV29-1
J: TRBJ2-1
size: few
CDR3: CSVANTGGGRNEQFF
DNA: TGCAGCGTCGCGAACACGGGCGGGGGGCGGAATGAGCAGTTCTTC

D: .
V: TRBV20-1
J: TRBJ2-7
size: many
CDR3: CSARVRPPRSSYEQYF
DNA: TGCAGTGCTAGAGTACGTCCACCCAGGAGCTCCTACGAGCAGTACTTC

D: TRBD2
V: TRBV6-5
J: TRBJ2-7
size: few
CDR3: CASSPGGPYYEQYF
DNA: TGTGCCAGCAGTCCGGGAGGGCCTTATTACGAGCAGTACTTC

D: TRBD2
V: TRBV6-2/TRBV6-3
J: TRBJ2-7
size: few
CDR3: CASTSGGGGRLSYEQYF
DNA: TGTGCCAGCACCAGCGGGGGGGGAGGGCGGCTTTCCTACGAGCAGTACTTC

D: TRBD1
V: TRBV2
J: TRBJ1-6
size: .
CDR3: CASTQGANSPLHF
DNA: TGTGCCAGCACACAGGGGGCGAATTCACCCCTCCACTTT

D: .
V: TRBV20-1
J: TRBJ1-5
size: few
CDR3: CSARVTAFQHF
DNA: TGCAGTGCTAGAGTTACAGCCTTCCAGCATTTT

D: TRBD1
V: TRBV10-2
J: TRBJ2-7
size: .
CDR3: CASSESKGAGEQYF
DNA: TGCGCCAGCAGTGAGTCAAAGGGGGCAGGCGAGCAGTACTTC

D: .
V: TRBV20-1
J: TRBJ2-1
size: .
CDR3: CSARAAPSSYNEQFF
DNA: TGCAGTGCTAGAGCCGCACCGAGCTCCTACAATGAGCAGTTCTTC

D: TRBD1
V: TRBV12-5
J: TRBJ2-7
size: many
CDR3: CASGLVPRTGGKYEQYF
DNA: TGTGCTAGTGGTTTGGTACCAAGGACAGGGGGCAAATACGAGCAGTACTTC

D: TRBD2
V: TRBV7-9
J: TRBJ2-7
size: .
CDR3: CASSLGSGGAFEQYF
DNA: TGTGCCAGCAGCTTAGGTTCCGGGGGGGCCTTCGAGCAGTACTTC

D: .
V: TRBV11-2
J: TRBJ2-7
size: many
CDR3: CASSNAGGEQYF
DNA: TGTGCCAGCAGCAATGCAGGAGGCGAGCAGTACTTC

D: TRBD2
V: TRBV5-1
J: TRBJ2-1
size: .
CDR3: CASSWGAGGPSEQFF
DNA: TGCGCCAGCAGCTGGGGAGCGGGAGGGCCGTCTGAGCAGTTCTTC

D: TRBD1
V: TRBV4-3
J: TRBJ2-4
size: few
CDR3: CASSQGVMDRGKNIQYF
DNA: TGCGCCAGCAGCCAAGGGGTGATGGACAGGGGTAAAAACATTCAGTACTTC

D: .
V: TRBV4-1
J: TRBJ1-1
size: .
CDR3: CASSQVVGSSEAFF
DNA: TGCGCCAGCAGCCAAGTGGTCGGCAGCAGCGAAGCTTTCTTT

D: .
V: TRBV9
J: TRBJ1-3
size: .
CDR3: CASSVETGSGNTIYF
DNA: TGTGCCAGCAGCGTAGAGACAGGCTCTGGAAACACCATATATTTT

D: TRBD2
V: TRBV20-1
J: TRBJ2-2
size: few
CDR3: CSARDQASGRANTGELFF
DNA: TGCAGTGCTAGAGATCAGGCTAGCGGGAGAGCCAACACCGGGGAGCTGTTTTTT

D: .
V: TRBV5-1
J: TRBJ2-7
size: .
CDR3: CASSLEPLDFYEQYF
DNA: TGCGCCAGCAGCTTAGAGCCACTCGATTTCTACGAGCAGTACTTC

D: .
V: TRBV28
J: TRBJ1-1
size: few
CDR3: CAVQGRSTEAFF
DNA: TGTGCCGTACAGGGAAGGTCCACTGAAGCTTTCTTT

D: .
V: TRBV13
J: TRBJ2-1
size: .
CDR3: CASNERVNEQFF
DNA: TGTGCCAGCAATGAGCGAGTAAATGAGCAGTTCTTC

D: TRBD1
V: TRBV2
J: TRBJ1-1
size: .
CDR3: CASRLDRGEAFF
DNA: TGTGCCAGCAGACTGGACAGGGGTGAAGCTTTCTTT

D: .
V: TRBV20-1
J: TRBJ2-6
size: many
CDR3: CSALWVGPLGANVLTF
DNA: TGCAGTGCTCTGTGGGTAGGGCCTCTGGGGGCCAACGTCCTGACTTTC

D: .
V: TRBV18
J: TRBJ2-3
size: .
CDR3: CASSPWEAGLPDTQYF
DNA: TGTGCCAGCTCACCGTGGGAGGCGGGATTACCAGATACGCAGTATTTT

D: TRBD1
V: TRBV7-8
J: TRBJ2-3
size: .
CDR3: CASSSSPRGPTDTQYF
DNA: TGTGCCAGCAGCTCCAGTCCCAGGGGGCCAACAGATACGCAGTATTTT

D: TRBD2
V: TRBV19
J: TRBJ2-1
size: many
CDR3: CASSAPGPLLALSSYNEQFF
DNA: TGTGCCAGCTCCGCCCCAGGGCCCCTACTAGCGCTTAGCTCCTACAATGAGCAGTTCTTC

D: TRBD2
V: TRBV11-3
J: TRBJ2-1
size: few
CDR3: CASSGRERNEQFF
DNA: TGTGCCAGCTCAGGGCGGGAGCGCAATGAGCAGTTCTTC

D: .
V: TRBV28
J: TRBJ2-3
size: .
CDR3: CASSPRLGKDTQYF
DNA: TGTGCCAGCAGTCCACGATTAGGTAAAGATACGCAGTATTTT

D: .
V: TRBV19
J: TRBJ1-1
size: .
CDR3: CASSLDSLGTEAFF
DNA: TGTGCCAGTAGCCTAGACAGCCTAGGAACTGAAGCTTTCTTT

D: .
V: TRBV5-1
J: TRBJ1-5
size: many
CDR3: CASSPRSNQPQHF
DNA: TGCGCCAGCAGCCCTAGAAGTAATCAGCCCCAGCATTTT

D: .
V: TRBV7-2
J: TRBJ2-1
size: many
CDR3: CASSLERSPYNEQFF
DNA: TGTGCCAGCAGCTTAGAAAGAAGCCCCTACAATGAGCAGTTCTTC

D: TRBD2
V: TRBV4-1
J: TRBJ2-7
size: few
CDR3: CASSSTSGSFYEQYF
DNA: TGCGCCAGCAGCTCTACTAGCGGGAGTTTCTACGAGCAGTACTTC

D: .
V: TRBV5-5
J: TRBJ1-5
size: .
CDR3: CASSLVDGGNQPQHF
DNA: TGTGCCAGCAGCTTGGTCGATGGTGGGAATCAGCCCCAGCATTTT

D: TRBD1
V: TRBV11-2
J: TRBJ1-6
size: few
CDR3: CASSLGQGTISPLHF
DNA: TGTGCCAGCAGCCTCGGACAGGGCACTATTTCACCCCTCCACTTT

D: .
V: TRBV20-1
J: TRBJ2-7
size: many
CDR3: CSAEKDSSYEQYF
DNA: TGCAGTGCCGAGAAGGACAGCTCCTACGAGCAGTACTTC

D: TRBD1
V: TRBV7-8
J: TRBJ1-5
size: few
CDR3: CASSLDRGRTPQHF
DNA: TGTGCCAGCAGCCTAGATAGGGGGCGGACGCCCCAGCATTTT

D: TRBD2
V: TRBV6-2/TRBV6-3
J: TRBJ2-1
size: .
CDR3: CASSGGSGRYNEQFF
DNA: TGTGCCAGCAGTGGAGGTAGCGGGCGGTATAATGAGCAGTTCTTC

D: TRBD2
V: TRBV12-3/TRBV12-4
J: TRBJ2-4
size: medium-sized
CDR3: CASSLLAGVGHIQYF
DNA: TGTGCCAGCAGTTTACTAGCGGGAGTGGGGCACATTCAGTACTTC

D: .
V: TRBV3-1
J: TRBJ2-7
size: many
CDR3: CASSQGRGVEQYF
DNA: TGTGCCAGCAGCCAGGGGCGAGGGGTCGAGCAGTACTTC

D: .
V: TRBV6-5
J: TRBJ2-2
size: many
CDR3: CATGRRFDTGELFF
DNA: TGTGCCACAGGGAGGCGGTTCGACACCGGGGAGCTGTTTTTT

D: .
V: TRBV20-1
J: TRBJ1-3
size: few
CDR3: CSAARSNTIYF
DNA: TGCAGTGCCGCTCGGAGTAACACCATATATTTT

D: TRBD1
V: TRBV6-1
J: TRBJ2-1
size: few
CDR3: CASNYRDRGYNEQFF
DNA: TGTGCCAGCAACTACCGGGACAGGGGATACAATGAGCAGTTCTTC

D: .
V: TRBV29-1
J: TRBJ2-2
size: few
CDR3: CSAGYRAGELFF
DNA: TGCAGCGCGGGCTACCGGGCCGGGGAGCTGTTTTTT

D: .
V: TRBV4-3
J: TRBJ1-1
size: few
CDR3: CASSQDIGLMNTEAFF
DNA: TGCGCCAGCAGCCAAGATATAGGGCTCATGAACACTGAAGCTTTCTTT

D: .
V: TRBV29-1
J: TRBJ2-5
size: .
CDR3: CSVEGRGAYQETQYF
DNA: TGCAGCGTTGAAGGCCGGGGCGCTTACCAAGAGACCCAGTACTTC

D: .
V: TRBV20-1
J: TRBJ2-7
size: once
CDR3: CSARTGRAYEQYF
DNA: TGCAGTGCTAGAACAGGGCGAGCCTACGAGCAGTACTTC

D: .
V: TRBV6-2/TRBV6-3
J: TRBJ1-6
size: few
CDR3: CASSYRAGRQSPLHF
DNA: TGTGCCAGCAGTTACCGGGCAGGCCGGCAATCACCCCTCCACTTT

D: .
V: TRBV6-2/TRBV6-3
J: TRBJ1-5
size: .
CDR3: CASADFRNQPQHF
DNA: TGTGCCAGTGCGGACTTTCGCAATCAGCCCCAGCATTTT

D: TRBD1
V: TRBV11-2
J: TRBJ2-1
size: .
CDR3: CASSSQGQTLSYNEQFF
DNA: TGTGCCAGCAGCTCGCAGGGACAGACGCTTTCCTACAATGAGCAGTTCTTC